Following are 13 T cell receptor beta chains from one sample sequenced in a study of blood T cell repertoires in COVID-19. Measured with immunoSEQ multiplex PCR; TCRdb has only the in-frame clones, and not every one. The repertoire includes just over 650,000 clones, 85% to 90% of them detected once, and 0.2% to 0.3% sits in the top ten. Sequenced material: peripheral blood. Source of these receptors: a woman in her late teens or twenties with acute or convalescent COVID-19.

The chain recombines TRBV13 with TRBJ2-3, with a possible D match to TRBD2 (6 bases). The CDR3 is 14 amino acids. The germline CDR1 and CDR2 sequences are PRHDT and FYEKMQ (reference sequence). The V and J ends lost 1 base and 1 base respectively, with 6 bases between them. The CDR3 here is CASSLAGGTDTQYF. The CDR3 nucleotides are TGTGCCAGCAGCTTAGCGGGGGGCACAGATACGCAGTATTTT.

This clone was recorded a few times. The chain recombines TRBV24-1 with TRBJ1-2; 9 bases map to TRBD1. The V and J ends lost 10 bases and 7 bases, in that order; junction bases with no gene match: 15. This CDR3 is 15 amino acids long. Germline V gene sequence: CDR1 KGHDR, CDR2 SFDVKD. CDR3 sequence reads: CATSRNTGGAGGYTF. The CDR3 coding sequence is TGTGCCACTTCCAGGAACACAGGGGGCGCGGGTGGCTACACCTTC.

In DNA, the CDR3 is TGTGCCAGCAGCTTAACGGGGGAGGATGGCTACACCTTC. This encodes CASSLTGEDGYTF. The V gene is TRBV5-4, the J gene TRBJ1-2; perhaps TRBD1 as D (5 bases). Per the germline V gene, CDR1 is SGHNT and CDR2 is YYREEE (reference sequence). The ends were cut back, 2 bases at V and 6 bases at J, with 11 bases in the middle. The CDR3 loop spans 13 amino acids.

The rearrangement joins TRBV6-1 to TRBJ1-2, with D uncertain. Germline CDR1 reads MNHNS; CDR2 reads SASEGT. This CDR3 has 14 amino acids. V was cut by 2 bases and J by 4 bases, with 11 bases left in between. The CDR3 DNA follows: TGTGCCAGCAGTGAACAAGGGCGGGTCTATGGCTACACCTTC. This encodes CASSEQGRVYGYTF.

The count of this clone is one. The chain joins TRBV3-1 (or the pseudogene TRBV3-2) to TRBJ1-2; 11 nucleotides agree with TRBD1. The CDR3 length is 16 residues. The V segment lost 1 base and the J segment 4 bases; nucleotides outside the gene matches: 5. CDR1 and CDR2 (germline): LGHDT, YNNKEL (reference sequence). The CDR3 region has the DNA TGTGCCAGCAGCCAAGGGACAGGGGGCAATAGCTATGGCTACACCTTC. It codes for CASSQGTGGNSYGYTF.

V usage is TRBV9 and J usage is TRBJ2-3; 9 bases line up with TRBD2. This CDR3 contains 21 residues. The germline V gene encodes CDR1 SGDLS and CDR2 YYNGEE. The V segment lost 4 bases and the J segment 0 bases; nucleotides outside the gene matches: 21. DNA of the CDR3: TGTGCCAGCAGCTCCCCTGGAGCGGGGGGCCGAAAGAAACCTAGCACAGATACGCAGTATTTT. Translating it yields CASSSPGAGGRKKPSTDTQYF.

V usage is TRBV6-5 and J usage is TRBJ1-2; the match to TRBD1 covers 9 bases. CDR3 length: 15 amino acids. In germline, CDR1 is MNHEY, CDR2 SVGAGI. The V segment lost 0 bases and the J segment 8 bases; nucleotides outside the gene matches: 7. CDR3 nucleotide sequence: TGTGCCAGCAGTTACTCGAGAGGACAGGGGAACGGCTACACCTTC. It yields the protein CASSYSRGQGNGYTF.

The V call is TRBV7-9, the J call TRBJ2-3, with a possible D match to TRBD1 (5 bases). Deletions cut 7 bases from V and 6 bases from J, with 32 bases between. The V gene's germline CDR1 is SEHNR and CDR2 FQNEAQ (reference sequence). This CDR3 comprises 19 residues. In DNA, the CDR3 is TGTGCCAGCAAAAATCAGGAACTCATCCTAGGGGCAAGGGGTGATACGCAGTATTTT. It specifies CASKNQELILGARGDTQYF.

This clone was seen a single time. This chain connects TRBV5-6 to TRBJ1-1; possibly TRBD1 for D (6 bases). The V gene lost 4 bases and the J gene lost 0 bases, with 16 bases spanning the gap. This CDR3 is built from 16 residues. In germline, CDR1 is SGHDT, CDR2 YYEEEE. This CDR3 is CASSPGQILMNTEAFF. The CDR3 region has the DNA TGTGCCAGCAGCCCAGGACAGATTCTTATGAACACTGAAGCTTTCTTT.

The chain recombines TRBV18 with TRBJ1-5, with D possibly matching TRBD1 (6 bases). V was trimmed by 6 bases and J by 1 base, leaving 10 bases between them. CDR1 KGHSH and CDR2 LQKENI come from the germline V gene. This CDR3 is built from 14 residues. The CDR3: CASSPDRSNQPQHF. The CDR3 bases are TGTGCCAGCTCCCCCGACAGGAGCAATCAGCCCCAGCATTTT.

This chain uses TRBV9 with TRBJ1-6, with a possible D match to TRBD1 (5 bases). Germline lookup yields CDR1 SGDLS and CDR2 YYNGEE. V was clipped by 0 bases and J by 7 bases, with 14 bases between them. CDR3 length equals 16 residues. CDR3 DNA: TGTGCCAGCAGCGTAGTCAGGACAAACCCCAATTCACCCCTCCACTTT. Translation gives CASSVVRTNPNSPLHF.

The V and J genes are TRBV12-3 or TRBV12-4 and TRBJ1-1, with a weak D call TRBD1 (6 bases). The germline V and J ends were trimmed by 7 bases and 6 bases, with 15 bases remaining between them. The CDR3 spans 13 residues. CDR3 coding DNA: TGTGCCAGCACTTGGACAGATGGGGCTGAAGCTTTCTTT. Translating it yields CASTWTDGAEAFF.

V gene TRBV6-5 combines with J gene TRBJ1-2; D remains unclear. The CDR3 extends over 15 amino acids. Trimming took 5 bases from V and 8 from J, leaving 21 bases between them. Per the germline V gene, CDR1 is MNHEY and CDR2 is SVGAGI. In DNA, the CDR3 is TGTGCCAGCAGTCTTTCTGAGGCAGCCTGGCGGGGCTACACCTTC. Amino acids: CASSLSEAAWRGYTF.